These 2 T cell receptor beta chains came from one sample sequenced in a study of T cell repertoires in cytomegalovirus infection. TCRdb reprocessed the reads with MiXCR, giving one entry per CDR3 protein. The data hold under 850,000 distinct CDR3 sequences, with less than 40% observed a single time. The sequenced sample was PBMCs. These receptor sequences come from a human donor in good health (CMV status not recorded). Some clones in this sample may be carry-over from other donors' samples.

The chain carries TRBV6-5 and TRBJ1-1, with D hard to call. The CDR3 has 13 amino acids. Germline assignment: CDR1 MNHEY and CDR2 SVGAGI. V lost 7 bases and J 1 base, leaving 10 bases between the germline ends. CDR3 nucleotide sequence: TGTGCCAGCAAACGCGGACGGAACACTGAAGCTTTCTTT. Encoded protein: CASKRGRNTEAFF.

This sequence joins TRBV19 and TRBJ2-7; D might be TRBD2 (5 bases). The germline CDR1 and CDR2 sequences are LNHDA and SQIVND (reference sequence). Trimming stripped 6 bases from V and 4 bases from J, with 16 bases between. This CDR3 contains 14 residues. The CDR3 nucleotides are TGTGCCAGTAGGACTACCGCACTGTCGTACGAGCAGTACTTC. Translating it yields CASRTTALSYEQYF.